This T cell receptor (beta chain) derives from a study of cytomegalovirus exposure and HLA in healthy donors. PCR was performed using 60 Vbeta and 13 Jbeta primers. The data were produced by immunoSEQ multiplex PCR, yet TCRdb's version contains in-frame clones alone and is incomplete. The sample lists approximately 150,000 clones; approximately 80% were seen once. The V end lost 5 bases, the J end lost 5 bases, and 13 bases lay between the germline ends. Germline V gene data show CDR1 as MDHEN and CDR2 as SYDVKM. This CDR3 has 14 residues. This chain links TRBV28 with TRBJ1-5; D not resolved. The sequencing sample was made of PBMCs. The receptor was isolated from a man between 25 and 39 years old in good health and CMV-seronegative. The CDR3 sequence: CASSTVGPDQPQHF. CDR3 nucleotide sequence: TGTGCCAGCAGTACCGTCGGTCCGGATCAGCCCCAGCATTTT.